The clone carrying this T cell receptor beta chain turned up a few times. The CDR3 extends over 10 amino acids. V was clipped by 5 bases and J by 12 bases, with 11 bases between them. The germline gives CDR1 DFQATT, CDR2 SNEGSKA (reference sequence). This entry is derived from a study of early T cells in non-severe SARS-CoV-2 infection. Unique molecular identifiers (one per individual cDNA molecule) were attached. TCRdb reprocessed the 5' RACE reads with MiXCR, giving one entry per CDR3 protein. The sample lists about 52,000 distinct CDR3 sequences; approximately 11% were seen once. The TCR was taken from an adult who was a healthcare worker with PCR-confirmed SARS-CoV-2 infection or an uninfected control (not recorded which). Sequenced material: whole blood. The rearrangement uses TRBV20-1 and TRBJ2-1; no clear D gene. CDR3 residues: CSAPYPRQFF. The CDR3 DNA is TGCAGTGCTCCCTACCCAAGGCAGTTCTTC.